One sample yielded the 32 T cell receptor beta chains listed below, sequenced in a study of T cells in Graves' hyperthyroidism and ophthalmopathy. RNA transcripts were the template for amplifying TCR beta CDR3 regions. Carried out on the TCR CDR3, a first-round RT-PCR used the HTBI primer set. TCRdb passed the multiplex PCR reads through MiXCR, listing each CDR3 protein once. The sample contains under 600,000 distinct CDR3 sequences, about 16% of which appear only once. The sequenced sample consisted of blood. These receptors were collected from a woman in her 40s with Graves' ophthalmopathy.

This clonotype was picked up many times. V gene TRBV18 combines with J gene TRBJ2-7; 10 bases match TRBD1. Germline CDR1 reads KGHSH; CDR2 reads LQKENI. V was pared by 5 bases and J by 5 bases, with 6 bases of the junction left unmatched. The CDR3 consists of 14 residues. CDR3 in DNA: TGTGCCAGCTCAAATTCCGGGACAGGGGACGAGCAGTACTTC. It is translated as CASSNSGTGDEQYF.

The V call is TRBV19, the J call TRBJ1-1; D unresolved. The CDR3 covers 14 residues. The V gene lost 2 bases and the J gene lost 0 bases, with 7 bases spanning the gap. Germline V gene lookup returns CDR1 LNHDA and CDR2 SQIVND (reference sequence). As DNA, the CDR3 is TGTGCCAGTAGTATATCTGCCATGAACACTGAAGCTTTCTTT. Protein sequence: CASSISAMNTEAFF. Based on the CDR3 plus reference TRBV19 and TRBJ1-1, the full variable domain is DGGITQSPKYLFRKEGQNVTLSCEQNLNHDAMYWYRQDPGQGLRLIYYSQIVNDFQKGDIAEGYSVSREKKESFPLTVTSAQKNPTAFYLCASSISAMNTEAFFGQGTRLTVV.

The chain combines TRBV5-6 with TRBJ2-7; D is undetermined. Per germline, CDR1 SGHDT and CDR2 YYEEEE. CDR3 length: 15 residues. V was trimmed by 0 bases and J by 6 bases, leaving 16 bases between them. This CDR3 is CASSLGRLDAPEQYF. In nucleotides, the CDR3 is TGTGCCAGCAGCTTGGGGCGCCTAGACGCACCCGAGCAGTACTTC. Variable domain in full (rest from reference TRBV5-6 and TRBJ2-7): DAGVTQSPTHLIKTRGQQVTLRCSPKSGHDTVSWYQQALGQGPQFIFQYYEEEERQRGNFPDRFSGHQFPNYSSELNVNALLLGDSALYLCASSLGRLDAPEQYFGPGTRLTVT.

This clonotype turned up a few times. V gene TRBV20-1 combines with J gene TRBJ2-2, with TRBD2 identical over 8 bases. This CDR3 is built from 19 residues. Germline loops: CDR1 DFQATT, CDR2 SNEGSKA (reference sequence). The V and J ends lost 0 bases and 3 bases, in that order; junction bases with no gene match: 15. The CDR3 sequence is CSARDRRGSGGPYTGELFF. As DNA, the CDR3 is TGCAGTGCTAGAGATAGAAGGGGGAGCGGGGGCCCGTACACCGGGGAGCTGTTTTTT.

The chain combines TRBV28 with TRBJ2-7; D unclear. Per the germline V gene, CDR1 is MDHEN and CDR2 is SYDVKM. The CDR3 is 13 amino acids. Deletions cut 10 bases from V and 6 bases from J, with 19 bases between. This chain's CDR3 is CATPGAGLVEQYF. The CDR3 DNA is TGTGCCACCCCGGGCGCCGGGCTAGTCGAGCAGTACTTC.

This clonotype was detected once. This CDR3 reads CAISESGTSGGLTDTQYF. CDR3 sequence (DNA): TGTGCCATCAGTGAGTCTGGGACTAGCGGGGGGCTCACAGATACGCAGTATTTT. V and J are TRBV10-3 and TRBJ2-3; 15 bases match TRBD2. This CDR3 contains 18 residues. With 0 bases clipped from V and 2 bases from J, the junction kept 3 bases outside the gene matches. Germline V gene data show CDR1 as ENHRY and CDR2 as SYGVKD.

This clonotype has ten or more counts. The genes are TRBV2 and TRBJ2-5; D remains ambiguous. The CDR3 is made up of 11 amino acids. Per germline, CDR1 SNHLY and CDR2 FYNNEI. Between the trimmed V and J ends, which lost 7 bases and 5 bases, there was a span of 8 bases. The CDR3 DNA reads as TGTGCCAGCAAGTGGTCGGAGACCCAGTACTTC. It specifies CASKWSETQYF. Supplemented by reference TRBV2 and TRBJ2-5, the full variable domain reads EPEVTQTPSHQVTQMGQEVILRCVPISNHLYFYWYRQILGQKVEFLVSFYNNEISEKSEIFDDQFSVERPDGSNFTLKIRSTKLEDSAMYFCASKWSETQYFGPGTRLLVL.

The V gene is TRBV20-1, the J gene TRBJ2-1, with D uncertain. The CDR3 is made up of 12 amino acids. Germline V gene sequence: CDR1 DFQATT, CDR2 SNEGSKA (reference sequence). The V and J ends lost 7 bases and 0 bases respectively, with 7 bases between them. The CDR3 here is CSGESSYNEQFF. Written as DNA, the CDR3 is TGCAGTGGGGAAAGCTCCTACAATGAGCAGTTCTTC.

This clonotype was seen many times. The V and J genes are TRBV7-8 and TRBJ2-7; 10 bases align to TRBD2. Germline V lookup: CDR1 SGHVS, CDR2 FQNEAQ. The CDR3 is 16 amino acids. J was trimmed by 3 bases and V by 5 bases; bases with no gene match: 10. The CDR3: CASSPRPPSGSYEQYF. The CDR3 DNA reads TGTGCCAGCAGCCCTCGGCCGCCTAGCGGGAGCTACGAGCAGTACTTC.

This rearrangement joins TRBV15 to TRBJ1-2, with TRBD1 as a possible D gene (5 bases). Germline lookup yields CDR1 LNHNV and CDR2 YYDKDF (reference sequence). V was shortened by 4 bases and J by 6 bases, with 6 bases between the two germline ends. This CDR3 comprises 11 residues. This CDR3 reads CATSNRNGYTF. CDR3 nucleotide sequence: TGTGCCACCAGCAACAGGAATGGCTACACCTTC.

With regard to this clonotype: A much larger clone sits a single nucleotide away, making a read error possible. The chain combines TRBV10-3 with TRBJ2-5, with 7 bases matching TRBD2. The CDR3 covers 16 residues. Looked up from germline, CDR1 is ENHRY and CDR2 is SYGVKD. The ends lost 2 bases at V and 4 bases at J; junction bases unmatched: 10. The CDR3 spells CAISEVLGGPIETQYF. For the CDR3, the DNA is TGTGCCATCAGTGAGGTGTTGGGAGGGCCGATAGAGACCCAGTACTTC.

At least ten counts were recorded for this clonotype. J is TRBJ1-5 and V is TRBV30, with D hard to call. The CDR3 runs to 14 residues. Germline values: CDR1 GTSNPN, CDR2 SVGIG (reference sequence). The ends were cut back, 1 base at V and 4 bases at J, with 11 bases in the middle. In DNA, the CDR3 is TGTGCCTGGAGTGAGACAAGCAATAATCAGCCCCAGCATTTT. Encoded protein: CAWSETSNNQPQHF. The whole variable domain, remainder taken from reference TRBV30 and TRBJ1-5, is SQTIHQWPATLVQPVGSPLSLECTVEGTSNPNLYWYRQAAGRGLQLLFYSVGIGQISSEVPQNLSASRPQDRQFILSSKKLLLSDSGFYLCAWSETSNNQPQHFGDGTRLSIL.

The V and J genes are TRBV20-1 and TRBJ2-3, with a tentative D call TRBD2 (5 bases). The germline CDR1 and CDR2 sequences are DFQATT and SNEGSKA (reference sequence). The CDR3 contains 14 residues. With 0 bases removed from V and 5 bases from J, the gap between germline ends came to 12 bases. The CDR3 protein is CSAREGSGEDTQYF. CDR3 DNA: TGCAGTGCTAGAGAGGGCAGCGGCGAAGATACGCAGTATTTT.

The chain carries TRBV10-3 and TRBJ2-3; D ambiguous. CDR1 ENHRY and CDR2 SYGVKD come from the germline V gene. This CDR3 region has 14 residues. Trimming shortened V by 2 bases and J by 1 base, and 7 bases separated the two germline ends. The DNA for the CDR3 is TGTGCCATCAGTGAGGGAAGCGGCACAGATACGCAGTATTTT. Protein product: CAISEGSGTDTQYF.

Many counts were recorded for this clonotype. The chain links TRBV3-1 to TRBJ2-5, with D unresolved. V was pared by 0 bases and J by 5 bases, with 19 bases between. Germline loops: CDR1 LGHDT, CDR2 YNNKEL (reference sequence). This CDR3 has 17 residues. This CDR3 reads CASSQERKAARRETQYF. In DNA, the CDR3 is TGTGCCAGCAGCCAAGAACGAAAAGCCGCTCGGCGGGAGACCCAGTACTTC.

This clonotype has ten or more counts. The gene calls are TRBV5-1 and TRBJ2-7, with TRBD1 as a possible D gene (5 bases). CDR1 and CDR2 (germline): SGHRS, YFSETQ. Trimming took 6 bases from V and 6 from J, leaving 19 bases between them. This CDR3 region has 14 residues. The CDR3 region is CASINSPGPGEQYF. The CDR3 nucleotides are TGCGCCAGCATCAACAGCCCAGGGCCGGGCGAGCAGTACTTC.

V usage is TRBV7-2 and J usage is TRBJ2-3, with 13 positions matching TRBD2. In germline, CDR1 is SGHTA, CDR2 FQGNSA. The ends lost 8 bases at V and 0 bases at J; junction bases unmatched: 8. The length of the CDR3 is 17 residues. The CDR3 DNA reads as TGTGCCAGCGGGGCGGGACTAGCGGGGTATAGCACAGATACGCAGTATTTT. Its protein is CASGAGLAGYSTDTQYF.

Comment on this clonotype: The junction departs from the called germline gene at one end, perhaps through a read error. The genes are TRBV19 and TRBJ2-1; D may be TRBD1 (6 bases). The CDR3 runs to 15 residues. The germline V gene has CDR1 LNHDA and CDR2 SQIVND (reference sequence). The CDR3 loop reads CAGSISGTPRTEQFF. The CDR3 bases are TGTGCCGGTAGTATCTCCGGGACACCTCGCACTGAGCAGTTCTTC. Looking up the rest from reference TRBV19 and TRBJ2-1 gives the full variable domain: DGGITQSPKYLFRKEGQNVTLSCEQNLNHDAMYWYRQDPGQGLRLIYYSQIVNDFQKGDIAEGYSVSREKKESFPLTVTSAQKNPTAFYLCAGSISGTPRTEQFFGPGTRLTVL.

This clonotype was observed at least ten times. CDR3 sequence (DNA): TGTGCCAGCAGCGTCCTCACGGGAGAGGATGAGCAGTTCTTC. As protein: CASSVLTGEDEQFF. V is TRBV9 and J is TRBJ2-1; TRBD2 is a possible D gene (6 bases). The CDR3 sequence is 14 residues long. Germline V gene sequence: CDR1 SGDLS, CDR2 YYNGEE. V shed 2 bases and J shed 8 bases, with 14 bases lying between them.

Ten or more counts support this clonotype. This chain uses TRBV6-1 with TRBJ2-2, with TRBD2 as a possible D gene (6 bases). CDR3 length: 15 residues. Deletions cut 8 bases from V and 2 bases from J, with 15 bases between. Germline CDR1 is MNHNS and CDR2 is SASEGT. The CDR3 nucleotides read TGTGCCAGCCTCGGGGGACGGATAAACACCGGGGAGCTGTTTTTT. It codes for CASLGGRINTGELFF.

There are many counts of this clonotype. The J gene is TRBJ2-7, the V gene TRBV7-2; TRBD2 aligns across 8 bases. The length of the CDR3 is 14 residues. V lost 2 bases, J lost 4 bases, and 4 bases stayed unmatched. Germline V CDR1 and CDR2: SGHTA, FQGNSA. CDR3 sequence: CASSLPGLGYEQYF. CDR3 in DNA: TGTGCCAGCAGCTTACCGGGACTAGGGTACGAGCAGTACTTC.

The table lists this clonotype with many counts. This chain joins TRBV5-1 and TRBJ1-5; TRBD1 might be the D (6 bases). This CDR3 has 17 amino acids. The V gene's germline CDR1 is SGHRS and CDR2 YFSETQ. V lost 3 bases, J lost 2 bases, and 18 bases lay in between. CDR3 protein: CASSSLDSFSGNQPQHF. The CDR3 coding sequence is TGCGCCAGCAGCTCCCTGGACAGTTTCTCGGGCAATCAGCCCCAGCATTTT. The full variable domain, its missing parts supplied by reference TRBV5-1 and TRBJ1-5, is KAGVTQTPRYLIKTRGQQVTLSCSPISGHRSVSWYQQTPGQGLQFLFEYFSETQRNKGNFPGRFSGRQFSNSRSEMNVSTLELGDSALYLCASSSLDSFSGNQPQHFGDGTRLSIL.

This chain uses TRBV6-2 or TRBV6-3 with TRBJ2-7; D unclear. The CDR3 has 13 amino acids. V was cut by 0 bases and J by 5 bases, with 8 bases left in between. Germline-derived CDR1 and CDR2 are MNHEY and SVGEGT. The CDR3 sequence is CASSYSLAHEQYF. Here the CDR3 DNA reads TGTGCCAGCAGTTACTCTTTGGCCCACGAGCAGTACTTC.

The table lists this clonotype with many counts. The chain couples TRBV7-2 to TRBJ2-7; D not certain. V was clipped by 1 base and J by 5 bases, with 12 bases between them. This CDR3 is 14 amino acids long. CDR1 and CDR2 from the germline V gene are SGHTA and FQGNSA. The CDR3 is CASSLDPNRDEQYF. The CDR3 DNA follows: TGTGCCAGCAGCTTAGACCCTAACAGAGACGAGCAGTACTTC.

This clonotype was detected only once. A read error may be the cause here, since a much bigger clone is one base away. The conserved closing phenylalanine or tryptophan is absent in this CDR3, likely reflecting a read error. The rearrangement links TRBV2 to TRBJ2-7; D might be TRBD1 or TRBD2, each matching 5 bases. This CDR3 contains 14 residues. The V gene's germline CDR1 is SNHLY and CDR2 FYNNEI. Trimming took off 3 bases at V and 2 bases at J, with 11 bases between the two ends. The CDR3 nucleotides are TGTGCCAGCAGTGACCAGGTGGGACCCTACGAGCAGTACCTC. Translating it yields CASSDQVGPYEQYL.

The table lists this clonotype with a few counts. The chain joins TRBV7-9 to TRBJ2-6; TRBD1 might be the D (5 bases). Germline V CDR1 and CDR2: SEHNR, FQNEAQ (reference sequence). The CDR3 covers 17 residues. The V end lost 8 bases, the J end lost 0 bases, and 17 bases lay between the germline ends. CDR3 sequence: CASFPPGHTSGANVLTF. CDR3 in DNA: TGTGCCAGCTTCCCGCCTGGACATACCTCTGGGGCCAACGTCCTGACTTTC.

The chain has TRBV10-3 and TRBJ2-3; 15 bases line up with TRBD2. Per germline, CDR1 ENHRY and CDR2 SYGVKD. V lost 6 bases, J lost 5 bases, and 3 bases stayed unmatched. The CDR3 runs to 15 residues. CDR3 residues: CAIREGLAGGDTQYF. CDR3 in DNA: TGTGCCATCAGGGAGGGACTAGCGGGAGGAGATACGCAGTATTTT.

In this sample, this clonotype turned up many times. V gene TRBV6-2 or TRBV6-3 combines with J gene TRBJ2-3, with TRBD1 matching over 10 bases. The CDR3 is 15 amino acids. Germline V gene sequence: CDR1 MNHEY, CDR2 SVGEGT. J lost 4 bases, V lost 2 bases, and 3 bases had no gene match. CDR3 sequence reads: CASSYAGTGADTQYF. The CDR3 bases are TGTGCCAGCAGTTACGCAGGGACAGGGGCAGATACGCAGTATTTT.

This clonotype was seen a few times. The V call is TRBV6-1, the J call TRBJ1-5; unclear D gene. The CDR3 totals 13 residues. Germline V CDR1 and CDR2: MNHNS, SASEGT. V was shortened by 2 bases and J by 9 bases, with 11 bases between the two germline ends. The CDR3 DNA is TGTGCCAGCAGTGAAAGCCCCGAGGGGCCCCAGCATTTT. Translating it yields CASSESPEGPQHF.

The CDR3 is CSAGLSRGRRSTEAFF. Written as DNA, the CDR3 is TGCAGTGCTGGCCTCTCCCGGGGCAGGAGGAGCACTGAAGCTTTCTTT. The J gene is TRBJ1-1, the V gene TRBV20-1; possible D gene TRBD1, 5 bases. The CDR3 sequence is 16 residues long. Germline CDR1 DFQATT, CDR2 SNEGSKA (reference sequence). V dropped 5 bases and J dropped 4 bases, with 23 bases sitting between them.

This rearrangement joins TRBV6-1 to TRBJ2-3; D call uncertain. The CDR3 totals 15 residues. Germline V gene sequence: CDR1 MNHNS, CDR2 SASEGT. V was pared by 5 bases and J by 0 bases, with 12 bases between. The CDR3 is CASSPSPASTDTQYF. The DNA of the CDR3 is TGTGCCAGCAGTCCGTCCCCAGCTAGCACAGATACGCAGTATTTT.

This clonotype was counted many times. The rearrangement links TRBV5-1 to TRBJ1-1; 7 bases are a match to TRBD1. J gave up 1 base and V 4 bases, and 7 bases lay outside the gene matches. This CDR3 region has 15 residues. Germline assignment: CDR1 SGHRS and CDR2 YFSETQ. The CDR3 is CASSPGTVGNTEAFF. The CDR3 bases are TGCGCCAGCAGCCCTGGGACAGTGGGGAACACTGAAGCTTTCTTT.